Presented here are 5 T cell receptor beta chains from one specimen sequenced in a study of blood T cell repertoires in COVID-19 (TCRdb year 2020). The method behind the library was the immunoSEQ multiplex PCR assay. TCRdb stores this immuneACCESS table with in-frame sequences only. Part of the clones is absent; in the studies checked, under half of the shortfall reflects unresolved V genes, and no reason is known for the rest. The sample records some 290,000 clones, roughly 89% of which are singletons. 0.8% to 1.3% of the sample is in the top ten clones. Sequences were obtained from peripheral blood. The receptors come from a woman between 40 and 55 years old with COVID-19, enrolled during active disease.

This clone was detected a few times. This chain joins TRBV5-3 and TRBJ1-2, with 8 nucleotides matching TRBD1. TRBV5-3 is assigned to the ORF class and has an uncertain function. The CDR3 runs 14 residues. Unmatched junction bases numbered 9, after V lost 3 bases and J lost 8 bases. CDR3 nucleotide sequence: TGTGCCAGAAGCTCCAAGACAGGGGAAGCCGGCTACACCTTC. Translating gives CARSSKTGEAGYTF.

The CDR3 DNA is TGTGCCATCCGGGAGGAGACAGGGGTCCAGCCCCAGCATTTT. Translating gives CAIREETGVQPQHF. The chain recombines TRBV10-3 with TRBJ1-5, with TRBD1 matching 8 bases. Looked up from germline, CDR1 is ENHRY and CDR2 is SYGVKD. The length of the CDR3 is 14 residues. V lost 8 bases to trimming and J lost 7 bases; unmatched junction nucleotides: 10.

As for this clone: Within the sample, other DNA sequences also encode this same CDR3. The chain recombines TRBV19 with TRBJ1-1; the D gene is possibly TRBD1 (5 bases). The CDR3 contains 13 residues. The germline V and J ends were trimmed by 8 bases and 3 bases, with 13 bases remaining between them. The germline CDR1 and CDR2 sequences are LNHDA and SQIVND (reference sequence). CDR3 nucleotide sequence: TGTGCCAGTTCAAGGACGGGGGACACTGAAGCTTTCTTT. It translates to CASSRTGDTEAFF.

This chain connects TRBV28 to TRBJ1-2; 7 bases are shared with TRBD1. The germline V gene encodes CDR1 MDHEN and CDR2 SYDVKM. J gave up 2 bases and V 5 bases, and 5 bases lay outside the gene matches. The CDR3 runs to 14 residues. The CDR3 sequence is CASSLGQKNYGYTF. The CDR3 DNA reads TGTGCCAGCAGTCTGGGACAGAAGAACTATGGCTACACCTTC.

In this sample, this clone turned up once. V usage is TRBV27 and J usage is TRBJ1-2; 7 bases are a match to TRBD1. This CDR3 spans 15 amino acids. V shed 5 bases, J shed 4 bases, and the junction held 10 bases outside the gene matches. Germline CDR1 MNHEY, CDR2 SMNVEV (reference sequence). The CDR3 region is CASSDPGTAPYGYTF. In DNA, the CDR3 is TGTGCCAGCAGTGACCCCGGGACAGCCCCCTATGGCTACACCTTC.